The present TCR beta chain was sequenced within a study of blood T cell repertoires in COVID-19. Study-level information: Italy, Spain and the United States were the sources of the convalescent and acute COVID-19 samples. The analysed material was cDNA or gDNA that came from T cells, B-cell-depleted T cells, or PBMCs.

Produced via immunoSEQ multiplex PCR; TCRdb's table is partial and in-frame only. The sample lists about 130,000 clones; roughly three quarters were seen once. Per germline, CDR1 LNHDA and CDR2 SQIVND (reference sequence). The CDR3 is 14 residues long. The V gene lost 5 bases and the J gene lost 0 bases, with 10 bases spanning the gap. The rearrangement links TRBV19 to TRBJ1-2, with D maybe TRBD1 (5 bases). The receptor was isolated from a woman in her sixties or seventies with acute or convalescent COVID-19. Specimen: peripheral blood. As DNA, the CDR3 is TGTGCCAGTAGTCGGGGACTTTCTAACTATGGCTACACCTTC. Protein sequence: CASSRGLSNYGYTF.